The rows below give T cell receptor beta chains drawn from one sample of a study of T cell repertoires in cytomegalovirus infection. These TCRs' antigens remain unknown. TCRdb reanalysed the reads using MiXCR and keeps one entry per CDR3 protein. The repertoire holds around 800,000 distinct CDR3 sequences, with approximately 29% as singletons. The sequences come from cultured CD8+ T cells from PBMCs, collected from culture after CMV antigen stimulation. These receptors were obtained from a human donor in good health (CMV status not recorded). Some clones in this sample may be carry-over from other donors' samples. Both conserved end residues are part of each CDR3. A D gene is named only where the DNA matches it firmly. Where a row states a size, it is once, few, many or the class of an expanded clone; other rows omit it.

j_gene,len,abundance,v_gene,d_gene,CDR3aa,CDR3nt
TRBJ2-7,13,once,TRBV10-3,.,CAISDGSTYEQYF,TGTGCCATCAGTGATGGGTCCACCTACGAGCAGTACTTC
TRBJ1-5,16,few,TRBV4-1,TRBD1,CASSQDSDRGNQPQHF,TGCGCCAGCAGCCAAGATAGTGACAGGGGCAATCAGCCCCAGCATTTT
TRBJ1-1,13,few,TRBV27,.,CASSSPLLTEAFF,TGTGCCAGCAGTTCCCCCCTCCTAACTGAAGCTTTCTTT
TRBJ1-1,16,.,TRBV19,TRBD1,CASSVLGQGFVTEAFF,TGTGCCAGTAGCGTACTGGGACAGGGGTTCGTCACTGAAGCTTTCTTT
TRBJ2-1,17,many,TRBV7-2,TRBD2,CASSPTLAGISYNEQFF,TGTGCCAGCAGCCCAACGTTAGCGGGGATCTCCTACAATGAGCAGTTCTTC
TRBJ2-1,16,few,TRBV7-9,.,CASSLAGGPPYNEQFF,TGTGCCAGCAGCTTAGCGGGGGGGCCCCCCTACAATGAGCAGTTCTTC
TRBJ1-5,13,.,TRBV12-5,.,CASGLSLNQPQHF,TGTGCTAGTGGTTTGTCGTTGAATCAGCCCCAGCATTTT
TRBJ2-5,13,.,TRBV7-9,.,CASNSRGGETQYF,TGTGCCAGCAACAGTAGGGGGGGAGAGACCCAGTACTTC
TRBJ1-6,12,.,TRBV4-1,.,CASSLHNSPLHF,TGCGCCAGCAGCCTGCATAATTCACCCCTCCACTTT
TRBJ2-5,15,.,TRBV7-2,.,CASSSGVYSQETQYF,TGTGCCAGCAGCTCCGGGGTCTATTCACAAGAGACCCAGTACTTC
TRBJ1-2,13,few,TRBV24-1,.,CATSGSEPYGYTF,TGTGCCACCAGTGGATCGGAGCCCTATGGCTACACCTTC
TRBJ1-2,16,.,TRBV28,.,CASSQPGPARAGGYTF,TGTGCCAGCAGCCAACCCGGTCCGGCCAGGGCCGGCGGCTACACCTTC
TRBJ1-5,15,.,TRBV12-3/TRBV12-4,TRBD1,CASSSDRGQDQPQHF,TGTGCCAGCAGTTCCGACAGGGGGCAAGACCAGCCCCAGCATTTT
TRBJ1-5,15,.,TRBV4-1,TRBD1,CASSRGTGSNQPQHF,TGCGCCAGCAGCCGTGGGACAGGGAGCAATCAGCCCCAGCATTTT
TRBJ2-1,16,.,TRBV3-1,.,CASSQDHRIEDTEQFF,TGTGCCAGCAGCCAAGATCATAGAATAGAGGACACTGAGCAGTTCTTC
TRBJ2-7,14,many,TRBV7-8,.,CASSLAYFSYEQYF,TGTGCCAGCAGCTTAGCGTACTTCTCCTACGAGCAGTACTTC
TRBJ2-7,15,.,TRBV29-1,.,CSVEDGGQPTYEQYF,TGCAGCGTTGAAGATGGGGGCCAGCCAACCTACGAGCAGTACTTC
TRBJ2-5,17,.,TRBV4-2,.,CASSQRGNTEPGETQYF,TGTGCCAGCAGCCAGAGGGGCAATACGGAGCCTGGAGAGACCCAGTACTTC
TRBJ2-1,19,.,TRBV2,TRBD2,CASRLPSGTSGGDYNEQFF,TGTGCCAGCAGGCTCCCTTCCGGGACTAGCGGGGGGGATTACAATGAGCAGTTCTTC
TRBJ2-5,14,few,TRBV7-3,.,CASSLPRGMKTQYF,TGTGCCAGCAGCTTACCCAGGGGAATGAAGACCCAGTACTTC
TRBJ2-1,15,.,TRBV12-3/TRBV12-4,TRBD2,CASRGRGARYNEQFF,TGTGCCAGCAGGGGGCGGGGGGCCCGCTACAATGAGCAGTTCTTC
TRBJ2-3,15,.,TRBV3-1,.,CASSPSGPGTDTQYF,TGTGCCAGCAGCCCCTCAGGCCCTGGGACAGATACGCAGTATTTT
TRBJ2-1,12,few,TRBV9,.,CASSVDHNEQFF,TGTGCCAGCAGCGTAGATCATAATGAGCAGTTCTTC
TRBJ2-2,13,.,TRBV29-1,TRBD1,CSLRTGNTGELFF,TGCAGCCTCAGGACAGGGAACACCGGGGAGCTGTTTTTT
TRBJ1-5,17,many,TRBV12-5,.,CASALGRGLSLLQPQHF,TGTGCTAGTGCCTTGGGGCGGGGTTTATCCCTTTTGCAGCCCCAGCATTTT
TRBJ2-6,17,few,TRBV28,TRBD1,CASSWGQVPLRANVLTF,TGTGCCAGCAGTTGGGGACAGGTACCGCTCAGGGCCAACGTCCTGACTTTC
TRBJ2-2,16,once,TRBV5-4,TRBD1,CASSSGTEAYTGELFF,TGTGCCAGCAGCTCCGGGACAGAGGCCTATACGGGGGAGCTGTTTTTT
TRBJ1-3,16,.,TRBV5-1,.,CASAGAPDLIGNTIYF,TGCGCCAGCGCTGGTGCACCGGATCTTATCGGAAACACCATATATTTT
TRBJ2-7,12,.,TRBV27,TRBD1,CASSKPGQGQYF,TGTGCCAGCAGCAAGCCGGGACAGGGGCAGTACTTC
TRBJ2-1,17,.,TRBV24-1,TRBD2,CATSDRLAGTGYNEQFF,TGTGCCACCAGTGATAGACTAGCGGGGACGGGCTACAATGAGCAGTTCTTC
TRBJ1-1,14,.,TRBV7-6,.,CVSSPGFMNTEAFF,TGTGTCAGCAGCCCAGGGTTCATGAACACTGAAGCTTTCTTT
TRBJ1-4,14,few,TRBV7-6,.,CASSLKGTVEKLFF,TGTGCCAGCAGCTTAAAGGGGACGGTTGAAAAACTGTTTTTT
TRBJ2-1,16,few,TRBV12-3/TRBV12-4,TRBD2,CASSLLAGEGYNEQFF,TGTGCCAGCAGTCTCCTTGCGGGGGAGGGGTACAATGAGCAGTTCTTC
TRBJ2-1,14,many,TRBV7-9,.,CASSPVSGGNEQFF,TGTGCCAGCAGTCCCGTTAGCGGTGGGAATGAGCAGTTCTTC
TRBJ1-1,12,.,TRBV6-1,.,CANSLWNTEAFF,TGTGCCAACAGTCTGTGGAACACTGAAGCTTTCTTT
TRBJ1-1,14,.,TRBV27,.,CASSTNTGLPEAFF,TGTGCCAGCAGTACCAACACAGGGTTGCCTGAAGCTTTCTTT
TRBJ1-1,14,.,TRBV13,.,CASSPRALSTEAFF,TGTGCCAGCAGCCCCAGGGCCCTGAGCACTGAAGCTTTCTTT
TRBJ1-5,16,.,TRBV12-3/TRBV12-4,.,CASSLDVPGRVQPQHF,TGTGCCAGCAGTTTGGATGTGCCAGGGAGAGTTCAGCCCCAGCATTTT
TRBJ1-5,16,.,TRBV9,.,CASTRGGGGGNQPQHF,TGTGCCAGCACCCGGGGGGGCGGCGGAGGCAATCAGCCCCAGCATTTT
TRBJ2-7,13,.,TRBV10-3,TRBD1,CAITPGQSYEQYF,TGTGCCATCACCCCGGGACAGTCCTACGAGCAGTACTTC
TRBJ2-6,18,.,TRBV28,TRBD1,CASSLGQSIGPGANVLTF,TGTGCCAGCAGTCTGGGACAGTCGATAGGCCCTGGGGCCAACGTCCTGACTTTC
TRBJ2-1,15,.,TRBV28,.,CASSFEGIGYNEQFF,TGTGCCAGCAGTTTTGAGGGCATCGGTTACAATGAGCAGTTCTTC
TRBJ1-1,14,.,TRBV19,.,CASSIGSHNTEAFF,TGTGCCAGTAGTATCGGCAGCCATAACACTGAAGCTTTCTTT
TRBJ2-7,14,few,TRBV6-5,TRBD2,CASTPMGGGYEQYF,TGTGCCAGCACCCCAATGGGGGGAGGGTACGAGCAGTACTTC
TRBJ1-2,13,.,TRBV29-1,.,CSVEDSVFYGYTF,TGCAGCGTTGAAGATTCAGTCTTCTATGGCTACACCTTC
TRBJ2-1,16,.,TRBV6-5,TRBD2,CASSYSPGGDYNEQFF,TGTGCCAGCAGTTACTCCCCGGGGGGGGACTACAATGAGCAGTTCTTC
TRBJ1-5,15,.,TRBV28,.,CASIPVKGGGQPQHF,TGTGCCAGCATCCCCGTGAAGGGGGGCGGTCAGCCCCAGCATTTT
TRBJ1-2,14,.,TRBV7-8,TRBD1,CASSHGQGGYGYTF,TGTGCCAGCAGCCATGGACAGGGTGGCTATGGCTACACCTTC
TRBJ1-1,14,few,TRBV27,.,CASRLGGVNTEAFF,TGTGCCAGCAGACTCGGTGGGGTAAACACTGAAGCTTTCTTT
TRBJ2-1,13,few,TRBV6-6,.,CASSYSPANEQFF,TGTGCCAGCAGTTACTCCCCGGCCAATGAGCAGTTCTTC
TRBJ2-7,15,.,TRBV20-1,TRBD1,CSAPKRTGDMNEQYF,TGCAGTGCCCCCAAGAGGACAGGGGATATGAACGAGCAGTACTTC
TRBJ1-1,17,few,TRBV6-5,TRBD1,CASSFHRGQSMNTEAFF,TGTGCCAGCAGTTTCCACAGGGGCCAATCTATGAACACTGAAGCTTTCTTT
TRBJ1-2,16,few,TRBV27,.,CASSRIDRIANYGYTF,TGTGCCAGCAGTCGTATTGACCGGATAGCTAACTATGGCTACACCTTC
TRBJ2-3,15,.,TRBV6-1,TRBD2,CASSFWTSGSYTQYF,TGTGCCAGCAGTTTTTGGACTAGCGGGTCTTATACGCAGTATTTT
TRBJ2-7,16,.,TRBV10-3,TRBD2,CAISESSGGAPYEQYF,TGTGCCATCAGTGAGTCTAGCGGGGGGGCCCCATACGAGCAGTACTTC
TRBJ1-5,13,.,TRBV19,.,CASSIDGSQPQHF,TGTGCCAGTAGTATAGATGGTAGTCAGCCCCAGCATTTT
TRBJ2-2,17,.,TRBV6-5,.,CASSYSMAGLNSGELFF,TGTGCCAGCAGTTACTCGATGGCAGGGTTGAACTCCGGGGAGCTGTTTTTT
TRBJ1-4,15,.,TRBV2,.,CASSDPGTEGEKLFF,TGTGCCAGCAGTGATCCGGGCACAGAGGGCGAAAAACTGTTTTTT
TRBJ1-2,15,few,TRBV7-9,.,CASSLAGGGDDGYTF,TGTGCCAGCAGCTTAGCAGGAGGGGGTGACGATGGCTACACCTTC